Listed below are T cell receptor beta chains from one sample, sequenced in a study of T cell clones after liver transplantation. Sequenced by immunoSEQ multiplex PCR; TCRdb stores in-frame clones only, minus some. The data show around 20,000 clones, with approximately 88% seen just once and 10% to 15% held by the top ten. Material: CD8+ T cells from blood, obtained before liver transplant. The receptors here all came from a human donor who received a liver transplant. Each CDR3 is given with its conserved first and last residue. The D gene is left open where the match is weak. Clone size is shown for a subset of rows, as once, few, many or a class of expanded clone.

d_call j_call clone_size v_call cdr3_nt cdr3_aa
TRBD1 TRBJ1-5 - TRBV28 TGTGCCAGCAGTCACGACAGGGAGAGTCAGCCCCAGCATTTT CASSHDRESQPQHF
TRBD1 TRBJ1-2 - TRBV6-1 TGTGCCAGCAGCTTTGGGACAGGGGAAGGCTACACCTTC CASSFGTGEGYTF
TRBD2 TRBJ2-3 - TRBV27 TGTGCCAGCGGTTGGACTAGCGGGACATCGGATACGCAGTATTTT CASGWTSGTSDTQYF
- TRBJ2-2 - TRBV29-1 TGCAGCGCTTTGGGACATAACACCGGGGAGCTGTTTTTT CSALGHNTGELFF
- TRBJ2-3 - TRBV5-1 TGCGCCAGCAGCTTCAAACGGGACCCGAGGGCAGATACGCAGTATTTT CASSFKRDPRADTQYF
- TRBJ1-1 - TRBV7-2 TGTGCCAGCAGCTCCGCGAGGACCATGAACACTGAAGCTTTCTTT CASSSARTMNTEAFF
- TRBJ1-2 once TRBV13 TGTGCCAGCAGCTTGACACTTGGTACTAACTATGGCTACACCTTC CASSLTLGTNYGYTF
- TRBJ1-4 - TRBV28 TGTGCCAGCAGTCCACCAGTCGAAACTAATGAAAAACTGTTTTTT CASSPPVETNEKLFF
TRBD2 TRBJ2-7 - TRBV7-9 TGTGCCAGCAGCTTAGCGCTAGCGGCCCCCTCCTACGAGCAGTACTTC CASSLALAAPSYEQYF
- TRBJ1-2 - TRBV6-5 TGTGCCAGCAGTCCCACCCCCTTCGCCGGCTACACCTTC CASSPTPFAGYTF
TRBD1 TRBJ2-3 - TRBV5-1 TGCGCCAGCAGCTTGGGGGACAGCTATCATCCTAGCACAGATACGCAGTATTTT CASSLGDSYHPSTDTQYF
TRBD2 TRBJ2-3 - TRBV5-1 TGCGCCAGCAGCTTAACTAGCGGGAACACAGATACGCAGTATTTT CASSLTSGNTDTQYF
TRBD2 TRBJ2-1 - TRBV4-1 TGCGCCAGCAGCCCGTTGACTAGCGGTGCCTACAATGAGCAGTTCTTC CASSPLTSGAYNEQFF
- TRBJ2-3 - TRBV4-3 TGCGCCAGCAGCCAAGAAGGTCGTGGGGCAATGGATACGCAGTATTTT CASSQEGRGAMDTQYF
TRBD2 TRBJ2-5 - TRBV27 TGTGCCAGCAGTCGGGATAGCGGGAGCCCCCCCGAGACCCAGTACTTC CASSRDSGSPPETQYF
- TRBJ1-1 - TRBV5-1 TGCGCCAGCAGCTGGAGGGGGGTTAACACTGAAGCTTTCTTT CASSWRGVNTEAFF
- TRBJ1-2 - TRBV6-6 TGTGCCAGCAGTTACCCCGGCACCGCCGGAGCCTATGGCTACACCTTC CASSYPGTAGAYGYTF
TRBD1 TRBJ1-5 - TRBV27 TGTGCCAGCAGCCCAGGGGGCAGCAATCAGCCCCAGCATTTT CASSPGGSNQPQHF
TRBD1 TRBJ1-4 - TRBV28 TGTGCCAGCAGTTTCCAGGGACAGGGTTCCTTTAATGAAAAACTGTTTTTT CASSFQGQGSFNEKLFF
- TRBJ1-1 - TRBV7-9 TGTGCCAGCAGCTTAGCGCAGAACATTAACACTGAAGCTTTCTTT CASSLAQNINTEAFF
- TRBJ2-1 - TRBV28 TGTGCCAGCAACCCTCGCTCCTACAATGAGCAGTTCTTC CASNPRSYNEQFF
- TRBJ2-2 few TRBV10-1 TGCGCCAGCAGCACCCGGGTTGGGGCCGGGGAGCTGTTTTTT CASSTRVGAGELFF
TRBD2 TRBJ2-7 - TRBV19 TGTGCCAGTAGTGCATTCCTAGCGGGATCAGGTGAGCAGTACTTC CASSAFLAGSGEQYF
- TRBJ2-6 - TRBV28 TGTGCCAGCAGTTCCCTCGACATTCCTGGGGCCAACGTCCTGACTTTC CASSSLDIPGANVLTF
TRBD1 TRBJ2-7 - TRBV6-1 TGTGCCAGCAGTGAAGGACAGGGTAGTACCTACGAGCAGTACTTC CASSEGQGSTYEQYF
- TRBJ2-7 - TRBV7-6 TGTGCCAGCAGTCCAGGGGCGTCCCCAGGCGAGCAGTACTTC CASSPGASPGEQYF
- TRBJ1-2 - TRBV29-1 TGCAGCGTCGAAGGGGTTCAGGGCAAGGTCTATGGCTACACCTTC CSVEGVQGKVYGYTF